The 24 T cell receptor beta chains given below trace back to one sample, sequenced in a study of long-term antiretroviral therapy in people with HIV. With survey level as its setting, the immunoSEQ assay was v3.0. Only in-frame clones appear in the TCRdb table, and some are missing; sequencing was by immunoSEQ multiplex PCR. The table lists tens of thousands of clones, 80% of them singletons. The source material was unsorted PBMCs, sampled 0.3 years after starting antiretroviral therapy. Receptors were obtained from a man between 40 and 49 years old with HIV.

The rearrangement joins TRBV5-1 to TRBJ2-1, with 7 bases matching TRBD1. Trimming removed 2 bases from V and 4 bases from J; junction bases left unmatched: 3. This CDR3 has 14 amino acids. Per germline, CDR1 SGHRS and CDR2 YFSETQ. The CDR3 region has the DNA TGCGCCAGCAGCTTAGGCAGGGGGTACAATGAGCAGTTCTTC. Residues: CASSLGRGYNEQFF.

The chain joins TRBV5-8 to TRBJ2-5; no firm D call. CDR3 length: 16 residues. CDR1 SGHTS and CDR2 YDEGEE come from the germline V gene. V lost 0 bases and J 3 bases, leaving 15 bases between the germline ends. CDR3 amino acids: CASSLALPAREETQYF. In nucleotides, the CDR3 is TGTGCCAGCAGCTTGGCCTTACCGGCGAGAGAAGAGACCCAGTACTTC.

The gene calls are TRBV5-6 and TRBJ2-7; 9 positions match TRBD2. The germline V gene encodes CDR1 SGHDT and CDR2 YYEEEE. J was trimmed by 0 bases and V by 0 bases; bases with no gene match: 1. The CDR3 is 15 residues long. The chain's CDR3 is CASSLGGGASYEQYF. CDR3 DNA: TGTGCCAGCAGCTTGGGCGGGGGGGCCTCCTACGAGCAGTACTTC.

This rearrangement joins TRBV7-9 to TRBJ2-3, with 11 bases lining up with TRBD2. Trimming cost V 4 bases and J 5 bases; bases outside gene matches: 5. In germline, CDR1 is SEHNR, CDR2 FQNEAQ (reference sequence). This CDR3 has 15 residues. DNA of the CDR3: TGTGCCAGCAGCTCCATAGCGGGGGGGCGAGATACGCAGTATTTT. Encoded protein: CASSSIAGGRDTQYF.

The chain employs TRBV4-1 and TRBJ2-3, with unresolved D. The CDR3 totals 18 residues. Germline loops: CDR1 MGHRA, CDR2 YSYEKL. Trimming removed 0 bases from V and 2 bases from J, with 18 bases in between. The CDR3, as DNA: TGCGCCAGCAGCCAAGATAGGGTGGAAAAACAGTTCACAGATACGCAGTATTTT. Protein sequence: CASSQDRVEKQFTDTQYF.

The chain employs TRBV5-1 and TRBJ2-4, with 10 bases lining up with TRBD1. The CDR3 is 18 residues long. Germline CDR1 reads SGHRS; CDR2 reads YFSETQ. V was pared by 4 bases and J by 0 bases, with 10 bases of the junction left unmatched. The CDR3 loop reads CASSGRTGGSLAKNIQYF. The CDR3 bases are TGCGCCAGCAGCGGGCGGACAGGGGGTTCCCTAGCCAAAAACATTCAGTACTTC.

The chain joins TRBV19 to TRBJ2-7; D is perhaps TRBD1 (5 bases). The CDR3 is 15 residues long. The V gene lost 6 bases and the J gene lost 3 bases, with 18 bases spanning the gap. Germline V gene lookup returns CDR1 LNHDA and CDR2 SQIVND (reference sequence). In DNA form, the CDR3 reads TGTGCCAGTAGCTCCCAGGGTGGCGGTCGCTACGAGCAGTACTTC. Its protein product is CASSSQGGGRYEQYF.

The CDR3 coding sequence is TGCGCCAGCAGCCTAACTGGGGCCTACGAGCAGTACTTC. This translates into CASSLTGAYEQYF. The chain uses TRBV5-1 and TRBJ2-7; D remains unclear. This CDR3 comprises 13 residues. CDR1 SGHRS and CDR2 YFSETQ come from the germline V gene. V was clipped by 4 bases and J by 2 bases, with 10 bases between them.

In its sample, this clone was seen once. The rearrangement links TRBV5-1 to TRBJ2-5; 7 bases map to TRBD1. The CDR3 consists of 17 residues. After removal of 0 bases from V and 1 base from J, the junction contained 9 bases not matched to a gene. Germline-derived CDR1 and CDR2 are SGHRS and YFSETQ. The CDR3 DNA is TGCGCCAGCAGCTTGGCCGAGAGGTGGGACAGCCAAGAGACCCAGTACTTC. This encodes CASSLAERWDSQETQYF.

The chain carries TRBV2 and TRBJ2-3; 7 bases fit TRBD1. Trimming removed 6 bases from V and 2 bases from J; junction bases left unmatched: 5. CDR3 length: 14 residues. Germline loops: CDR1 SNHLY, CDR2 FYNNEI. CDR3 bases: TGTGCCAGCAGAGACAGGGACCTCACAGATACGCAGTATTTT. It is translated as CASRDRDLTDTQYF.

The chain is built from TRBV11-2 and TRBJ2-2; 9 positions agree with TRBD1. This CDR3 is 15 amino acids long. After removal of 5 bases from V and 6 bases from J, the junction contained 7 bases not matched to a gene. Germline CDR1 reads SGHAT; CDR2 reads FQNNGV. CDR3 sequence reads: CASSKQGAGAGELFF. DNA for the CDR3: TGTGCCAGCAGCAAACAGGGGGCGGGGGCCGGGGAGCTGTTTTTT. The variable domain in full, with the rest retrieved from reference TRBV11-2 and TRBJ2-2, is EAGVAQSPRYKIIEKRQSVAFWCNPISGHATLYWYQQILGQGPKLLIQFQNNGVVDDSQLPKDRFSAERLKGVDSTLKIQPAKLEDSAVYLCASSKQGAGAGELFFGEGSRLTVL.

This clone was counted a few times. The CDR3 reads CASSLVQPNSPLHF. Written as DNA, the CDR3 is TGTGCCAGCAGCTTGGTGCAGCCTAATTCACCCCTCCACTTT. V gene TRBV5-6 combines with J gene TRBJ1-6; D is unresolved. The ends were cut back, 0 bases at V and 6 bases at J, with 7 bases in the middle. CDR3 length: 14 amino acids. The germline gives CDR1 SGHDT, CDR2 YYEEEE. The full variable domain, its missing parts supplied by reference TRBV5-6 and TRBJ1-6, is DAGVTQSPTHLIKTRGQQVTLRCSPKSGHDTVSWYQQALGQGPQFIFQYYEEEERQRGNFPDRFSGHQFPNYSSELNVNALLLGDSALYLCASSLVQPNSPLHFGNGTRLTVT.

The chain combines TRBV5-6 with TRBJ2-7; D is unclear. The germline V gene has CDR1 SGHDT and CDR2 YYEEEE. V was trimmed by 0 bases and J by 0 bases, leaving 4 bases between them. The CDR3 length is 13 residues. CDR3 coding DNA: TGTGCCAGCAGCTTGGACAACTCCTACGAGCAGTACTTC. It specifies CASSLDNSYEQYF.

By share, this clone counts as medium-sized. V and J are TRBV13 and TRBJ1-6, with D possibly matching TRBD1 (6 bases). The V and J ends lost 6 bases and 8 bases respectively, with 20 bases between them. CDR1 and CDR2 from the germline V gene are PRHDT and FYEKMQ (reference sequence). The CDR3 is 16 residues long. The CDR3 coding sequence is TGTGCCAGCAGAGCTCAGGGGTCGTACCTTTATTCACCCCTCCACTTT. Its translation is CASRAQGSYLYSPLHF.

The J gene is TRBJ1-6, the V gene TRBV5-8, with D maybe TRBD1 (5 bases). Trimming cost V 3 bases and J 4 bases, with 17 bases left between them. Per the germline V gene, CDR1 is SGHTS and CDR2 is YDEGEE. The CDR3 is 17 amino acids. This CDR3 reads CASSSGVGGWYNSPLHF. CDR3 DNA sequence: TGTGCCAGCAGCTCCGGGGTGGGGGGGTGGTATAATTCACCCCTCCACTTT.

This sequence joins TRBV7-2 and TRBJ2-3; D may be TRBD2 (6 bases). Deletions cut 5 bases from V and 0 bases from J, with 12 bases between. CDR1 and CDR2 (germline): SGHTA, FQGNSA. This CDR3 comprises 15 residues. CDR3 region: CASSNRDLSTDTQYF. The CDR3 bases are TGTGCCAGCAGCAACCGGGACTTGAGCACAGATACGCAGTATTTT.

The chain links TRBV4-3 to TRBJ1-3, with TRBD1 matching over 9 bases. The J segment lost 3 bases and the V segment lost 0 bases, leaving 6 bases of the junction unmatched. CDR1 LGHNA and CDR2 YSLEER come from the germline V gene. The CDR3 length is 17 residues. CDR3 residues: CASSQDRHRGLGNTIYF. The CDR3 nucleotides read TGCGCCAGCAGCCAAGATCGTCACAGGGGGCTTGGAAACACCATATATTTT.

V is TRBV2 and J is TRBJ2-3; D gene unclear. The CDR3 runs to 14 residues. V was clipped by 6 bases and J by 2 bases, with 12 bases between them. Germline CDR1 reads SNHLY; CDR2 reads FYNNEI. CDR3 amino acids: CASRFDRNTDTQYF. CDR3 nucleotide sequence: TGTGCCAGCAGATTCGACCGAAACACAGATACGCAGTATTTT.

This chain links TRBV7-2 with TRBJ2-1; D remains ambiguous. V was clipped by 2 bases and J by 9 bases, with 11 bases between them. In germline, CDR1 is SGHTA, CDR2 FQGNSA. The CDR3 runs to 13 residues. The CDR3 here is CASSLNTKAEQFF. In DNA, the CDR3 is TGTGCCAGCAGCTTAAACACTAAGGCTGAGCAGTTCTTC.

The V call is TRBV28, the J call TRBJ2-5, with 9 positions matching TRBD1. V dropped 6 bases and J dropped 5; count of bases not matched to a gene: 4. The CDR3 sequence is 13 residues long. Per germline, CDR1 MDHEN and CDR2 SYDVKM. The DNA of the CDR3 is TGTGCCAGCAGGGGACAGGGAGAGGAGACCCAGTACTTC. It translates to CASRGQGEETQYF.

The rearrangement joins TRBV7-9 to TRBJ2-3; TRBD1 matches 7 bases. The CDR3 is 17 residues long. CDR1 and CDR2 from the germline V gene are SEHNR and FQNEAQ (reference sequence). Losses at the gene ends were 5 bases for V and 1 base for J; bases not matched to a gene: 12. CDR3 loop: CASSPPKTGPGTDTQYF. In DNA, the CDR3 is TGTGCCAGCAGCCCCCCTAAGACAGGGCCTGGCACAGATACGCAGTATTTT. Using reference TRBV7-9 and TRBJ2-3 for the parts outside the CDR3, the full variable domain is DTGVSQNPRHKITKRGQNVTFRCDPISEHNRLYWYRQTLGQGPEFLTYFQNEAQLEKSRLLSDRFSAERPKGSFSTLEIQRTEQGDSAMYLCASSPPKTGPGTDTQYFGPGTRLTVL.

This clone came up once. CDR3 amino acids: CATSSGTSGSYEQYF. The CDR3 DNA follows: TGTGCCACCTCCTCCGGGACTAGCGGGAGCTACGAGCAGTACTTC. The chain employs TRBV6-5 and TRBJ2-7, with TRBD2 matching 14 bases. The CDR3 totals 15 residues. The germline V gene has CDR1 MNHEY and CDR2 SVGAGI. Unmatched junction bases numbered 8, after V lost 10 bases and J lost 3 bases.

This chain connects TRBV7-2 to TRBJ1-2; TRBD1 might be the D (6 bases). Looked up from germline, CDR1 is SGHTA and CDR2 is FQGNSA. The germline V and J ends were trimmed by 7 bases and 8 bases, with 17 bases remaining between them. The CDR3 sequence is 13 residues long. The CDR3 coding sequence is TGTGCCAGCACCCCTATAGGGGGTTCGGGCTACACCTTC. The encoded protein is CASTPIGGSGYTF.

The chain joins TRBV7-2 to TRBJ2-3; no reliable D call. CDR3 length equals 12 residues. Germline V lookup: CDR1 SGHTA, CDR2 FQGNSA. V was trimmed by 5 bases and J by 2 bases, leaving 5 bases between them. The CDR3 sequence is CASSLFTDTQYF. The CDR3 DNA is TGTGCCAGCAGCCTCTTCACAGATACGCAGTATTTT.